Listed here are 29 T cell receptor beta chains from one sample, sequenced in a study of OX40 agonist ivuxolimab in advanced cancers. TCRdb's table, derived via immunoSEQ multiplex PCR, lists solely in-frame clones and lacks some. The table lists tens of thousands of clones, roughly 73% of them singletons. This sample comprised CD4+ or CD8+ T cells sorted from blood, obtained in a trial of the OX40 agonist ivuxolimab. The receptors stem from an adult with an advanced solid tumor such as melanoma, head and neck, liver or kidney cancer.

By share of the sample, this clone is medium-sized (0.01 to 0.1%). V usage is TRBV4-1 and J usage is TRBJ2-2; possibly TRBD1 for D (6 bases). The germline gives CDR1 MGHRA, CDR2 YSYEKL. The CDR3 is made up of 13 amino acids. V was shortened by 4 bases and J by 5 bases, with 8 bases between the two germline ends. CDR3 region: CASSLQGTGELFF. CDR3 DNA: TGCGCCAGCAGCCTTCAGGGGACCGGGGAGCTGTTTTTT.

This chain joins TRBV15 and TRBJ1-4; D not certain. Germline-derived CDR1 and CDR2 are LNHNV and YYDKDF (reference sequence). This CDR3 is 16 amino acids long. Trimming shortened V by 6 bases and J by 2 bases, and 16 bases separated the two germline ends. CDR3 nucleotides: TGTGCCACCAGTCGAGATGGAGGGTCGACTAATGAAAAACTGTTTTTT. Translation gives CATSRDGGSTNEKLFF.

This clone was observed a handful of times. The chain recombines TRBV6-1 with TRBJ2-2, with 10 bases that match TRBD1. Trimming removed 1 base from V and 5 bases from J; junction bases left unmatched: 7. The CDR3 sequence is 17 residues long. Germline-derived CDR1 and CDR2 are MNHNS and SASEGT. This chain's CDR3 is CASSEVGGQGLTGELFF. The CDR3 nucleotides read TGTGCCAGCAGTGAAGTAGGGGGACAGGGGCTGACCGGGGAGCTGTTTTTT.

This clone counts as medium-sized (0.01 to 0.1%). This chain links TRBV11-3 with TRBJ1-1; D is uncertain. V lost 8 bases, J lost 6 bases, and 10 bases lay in between. This CDR3 is built from 11 residues. Germline loops: CDR1 SGHNT, CDR2 YENEEA. In nucleotides, the CDR3 is TGTGCCAGCTCCTCCGGGCCTGAAGCTTTCTTT. Translated, it gives CASSSGPEAFF.

V gene TRBV29-1 combines with J gene TRBJ1-2; D is ambiguous. The germline V gene encodes CDR1 SQVTM and CDR2 ANQGSEA. The germline V and J ends were trimmed by 2 bases and 3 bases, with 13 bases remaining between them. The CDR3 sequence is 14 residues long. CDR3 coding DNA: TGCAGCGTTGAAATAGGGAACAGAGACTATGGCTACACCTTC. It specifies CSVEIGNRDYGYTF.

The rearrangement joins TRBV6-5 to TRBJ1-5; 7 nucleotides align to TRBD1. The CDR3 sequence is 14 residues long. J gave up 2 bases and V 6 bases, and 4 bases lay outside the gene matches. Germline V gene lookup returns CDR1 MNHEY and CDR2 SVGAGI. In nucleotides, the CDR3 is TGTGCCAGCAGACCGACAGGGCGCAATCAGCCCCAGCATTTT. This sequence encodes CASRPTGRNQPQHF.

The chain uses TRBV5-1 and TRBJ2-1; TRBD2 agrees at 12 bases. The CDR3 runs 19 residues. Germline lookup yields CDR1 SGHRS and CDR2 YFSETQ. After removal of 2 bases from V and 3 bases from J, the junction contained 12 bases not matched to a gene. This CDR3 is CASSFLQTSGGPLYNEQFF. In DNA form, the CDR3 reads TGCGCCAGCAGCTTCCTACAGACTAGCGGGGGACCCCTCTACAATGAGCAGTTCTTC.

This clone appeared a single time. The V gene is TRBV9, the J gene TRBJ2-4, with a possible D match to TRBD1 (6 bases). V shed 0 bases and J shed 8 bases, with 12 bases lying between them. Germline V gene sequence: CDR1 SGDLS, CDR2 YYNGEE. This CDR3 region has 14 residues. DNA of the CDR3: TGTGCCAGCAGCGTAGGCAGGGGCATGGACATTCAGTACTTC. Its protein product is CASSVGRGMDIQYF.

The chain is built from TRBV27 and TRBJ2-6, with D possibly matching TRBD1 (5 bases). The V gene lost 5 bases and the J gene lost 0 bases, with 14 bases spanning the gap. CDR1 and CDR2 from the germline V gene are MNHEY and SMNVEV (reference sequence). The CDR3 length is 17 residues. CDR3 residues: CASSHAGSASGANVLTF. For the CDR3, the DNA is TGTGCCAGCAGTCATGCAGGGTCTGCCTCTGGGGCCAACGTCCTGACTTTC. Together with reference TRBV27 and TRBJ2-6, the CDR3 gives the full variable domain: EAQVTQNPRYLITVTGKKLTVTCSQNMNHEYMSWYRQDPGLGLRQIYYSMNVEVTDKGDVPEGYKVSRKEKRNFPLILESPSPNQTSLYFCASSHAGSASGANVLTFGAGSRLTVL.

This clone was found once. The chain links TRBV7-6 to TRBJ2-1; weak D call: TRBD1 (6 bases). Germline V gene lookup returns CDR1 SGHVS and CDR2 FNYEAQ. The length of the CDR3 is 15 residues. Trimming cost V 6 bases and J 3 bases, with 15 bases left between them. This CDR3 reads CASRSRDTDYNEQFF. The DNA of the CDR3 is TGTGCCAGCAGAAGCCGGGACACAGACTACAATGAGCAGTTCTTC.

The V call is TRBV29-1, the J call TRBJ2-7; D is perhaps TRBD1 (6 bases). CDR3 size: 11 residues. Germline V gives CDR1 SQVTM, CDR2 ANQGSEA. With 6 bases removed from V and 3 bases from J, the gap between germline ends came to 9 bases. DNA of the CDR3: TGCAGCGTGCTGGACAGCTACGAGCAGTACTTC. It yields the protein CSVLDSYEQYF.

The chain uses TRBV28 and TRBJ2-7, with a tentative D call TRBD1 (6 bases). Germline-derived CDR1 and CDR2 are MDHEN and SYDVKM. The CDR3 spans 13 residues. Trimming shortened V by 8 bases and J by 2 bases, and 13 bases separated the two germline ends. CDR3 residues: CASQEDSTYEQYF. The CDR3 DNA sequence: TGTGCCAGCCAAGAGGACAGTACCTACGAGCAGTACTTC.

This clone showed up just a few times. The chain carries TRBV30 and TRBJ1-5; D not resolved. Germline V gene lookup returns CDR1 GTSNPN and CDR2 SVGIG (reference sequence). With 0 bases removed from V and 1 base from J, the gap between germline ends came to 10 bases. This CDR3 contains 15 residues. CDR3 sequence: CAWSVIGASNQPQHF. The CDR3 nucleotides read TGTGCCTGGAGTGTAATAGGAGCCAGCAATCAGCCCCAGCATTTT.

The gene calls are TRBV19 and TRBJ2-5; 7 nucleotides match TRBD1. Per the germline V gene, CDR1 is LNHDA and CDR2 is SQIVND (reference sequence). This CDR3 is 15 amino acids long. With 5 bases clipped from V and 2 bases from J, the junction kept 8 bases outside the gene matches. CDR3 nucleotide sequence: TGTGCCAGTAGTGTCCGGGACAGCCAGCAAGAGACCCAGTACTTC. This gives the protein CASSVRDSQQETQYF.

J is TRBJ2-7 and V is TRBV7-9; TRBD1 is a possible D gene (6 bases). Germline values: CDR1 SEHNR, CDR2 FQNEAQ (reference sequence). The CDR3 is 13 residues long. The V end lost 5 bases, the J end lost 3 bases, and 11 bases lay between the germline ends. CDR3 residues: CASSIGTRYEQYF. The CDR3 DNA reads TGTGCCAGCAGCATAGGGACACGCTACGAGCAGTACTTC.

The genes are TRBV7-8 and TRBJ2-7; D tentatively fits TRBD1 or TRBD2 (5 bases each). The CDR3 covers 13 residues. The V end was cut by 6 bases, the J end by 1 base, with 10 bases between. In germline, CDR1 is SGHVS, CDR2 FQNEAQ. CDR3 sequence: CASRGPLSYEQYF. In nucleotides, the CDR3 is TGTGCCAGCAGGGGACCGCTATCCTACGAGCAGTACTTC. The whole variable domain, remainder taken from reference TRBV7-8 and TRBJ2-7, is GAGVSQSPRYKVAKRGQDVALRCDPISGHVSLFWYQQALGQGPEFLTYFQNEAQLDKSGLPSDRFFAERPEGSVSTLKIQRTQQEDSAVYLCASRGPLSYEQYFGPGTRLTVT.

A few counts support this clone. The rearrangement links TRBV11-3 to TRBJ1-3; no clear D. The CDR3 runs to 15 residues. V dropped 4 bases and J dropped 0 bases, with 10 bases sitting between them. Per germline, CDR1 SGHNT and CDR2 YENEEA. DNA for the CDR3: TGTGCCAGCAGCTCCGACTCGAGCTCTGGAAACACCATATATTTT. It specifies CASSSDSSSGNTIYF.

In regard to this clone: This CDR3 fails to terminate in the conserved phenylalanine or tryptophan, so it likely reflects a read error. V gene TRBV27 combines with J gene TRBJ1-1; D not resolved. This CDR3 has 15 residues. V dropped 1 base and J dropped 0 bases, with 9 bases sitting between them. CDR1 MNHEY and CDR2 SMNVEV come from the germline V gene (reference sequence). CDR3 sequence (DNA): TGTGCCAGCAGTTTATTAGGCGAAATGAACACTGAAGCTTTCCTT. Translating it yields CASSLLGEMNTEAFL.

The rearrangement joins TRBV29-1 to TRBJ1-2; D gene ambiguous. Germline V gene sequence: CDR1 SQVTM, CDR2 ANQGSEA. Trimming removed 1 base at V and 6 bases at J, with 9 bases between. This CDR3 contains 12 residues. CDR3 in DNA: TGCAGCGTTGAAGGCAACGGGAATGGCTACACCTTC. This sequence encodes CSVEGNGNGYTF.

V usage is TRBV6-6 and J usage is TRBJ2-6; D ambiguous. Trimming cost V 0 bases and J 3 bases, with 3 bases left between them. The CDR3 is made up of 14 amino acids. The V gene's germline CDR1 is MNHNY and CDR2 SVGAGI (reference sequence). The CDR3 is CASSYSSGANVLTF. CDR3 nucleotide sequence: TGTGCCAGCAGTTACTCGAGTGGGGCCAACGTCCTGACTTTC.

This chain connects TRBV6-1 to TRBJ2-1, with no clear D. The V end lost 5 bases, the J end lost 6 bases, and 5 bases lay between the germline ends. The CDR3 contains 11 residues. Germline CDR1 reads MNHNS; CDR2 reads SASEGT. CDR3 amino acids: CASSYGNEQFF. DNA of the CDR3: TGTGCCAGCAGTTACGGCAATGAGCAGTTCTTC.

CDR3 residues: CASSLGRGGGVYEQYF. In DNA form, the CDR3 reads TGTGCCAGCAGCTTGGGACGGGGCGGGGGAGTCTACGAGCAGTACTTC. The chain uses TRBV4-2 and TRBJ2-7; 7 bases agree with TRBD2. The CDR3 sequence is 16 residues long. With V trimmed by 5 bases and J by 3 bases, 13 bases remained unmatched. CDR1 is LGHNA, CDR2 YNFKEQ, per germline.

The V and J genes are TRBV5-4 and TRBJ1-2, with TRBD1 as a possible D gene (6 bases). The CDR3 has 15 amino acids. The germline V gene encodes CDR1 SGHNT and CDR2 YYREEE (reference sequence). Trimming took 5 bases from V and 3 from J, leaving 17 bases between them. CDR3 amino acids: CASSPSGGSHYGYTF. For the CDR3, the DNA is TGTGCCAGCAGTCCCTCGGGGGGCAGTCACTATGGCTACACCTTC.

This clone was recorded many times. The chain employs TRBV11-2 and TRBJ2-7; 7 bases map to TRBD1. The CDR3 totals 15 residues. The V segment lost 5 bases and the J segment 5 bases; nucleotides outside the gene matches: 12. Germline loops: CDR1 SGHAT, CDR2 FQNNGV. CDR3 sequence: CASSLWTGDGHEQYF. The CDR3 region has the DNA TGTGCCAGCAGCCTCTGGACAGGTGATGGTCACGAGCAGTACTTC.

The J gene is TRBJ2-2, the V gene TRBV7-9; D may be TRBD2 (5 bases). With 3 bases removed from V and 4 bases from J, the gap between germline ends came to 15 bases. CDR3 length equals 16 residues. Germline CDR1 is SEHNR and CDR2 is FQNEAQ (reference sequence). This chain's CDR3 is CASSFSAVRGTGELFF. The CDR3 DNA sequence: TGTGCCAGCAGCTTTTCAGCGGTTCGGGGCACCGGGGAGCTGTTTTTT. Full variable domain (outside the CDR3, taken from reference TRBV7-9 and TRBJ2-2): DTGVSQNPRHKITKRGQNVTFRCDPISEHNRLYWYRQTLGQGPEFLTYFQNEAQLEKSRLLSDRFSAERPKGSFSTLEIQRTEQGDSAMYLCASSFSAVRGTGELFFGEGSRLTVL.

This sequence joins TRBV5-5 and TRBJ1-1; weak D call: TRBD1 (5 bases). Trimming removed 3 bases from V and 5 bases from J, with 8 bases in between. The CDR3 is 12 amino acids. From germline, CDR1 is SGHKS and CDR2 YYEKEE (reference sequence). CDR3 in amino acids: CASSSEGTEAFF. CDR3 coding DNA: TGTGCCAGCAGCTCGGAGGGGACTGAAGCTTTCTTT. Full variable domain (outside the CDR3, taken from reference TRBV5-5 and TRBJ1-1): DAGVTQSPTHLIKTRGQQVTLRCSPISGHKSVSWYQQVLGQGPQFIFQYYEKEERGRGNFPDRFSARQFPNYSSELNVNALLLGDSALYLCASSSEGTEAFFGQGTRLTVV.

This chain connects TRBV7-9 to TRBJ1-4; tentatively, D is TRBD1 (5 bases). The CDR3 runs 17 residues. Germline V gene lookup returns CDR1 SEHNR and CDR2 FQNEAQ (reference sequence). V lost 7 bases, J lost 0 bases, and 18 bases lay in between. The DNA for the CDR3 is TGTGCCAGCACCGCTCTACAGGCGGATGCAACTAATGAAAAACTGTTTTTT. Its translation is CASTALQADATNEKLFF.

This clone was seen a handful of times. The gene calls are TRBV13 and TRBJ1-1, with D perhaps TRBD1 (5 bases). The CDR3 covers 14 residues. Trimming removed 0 bases at V and 0 bases at J, with 5 bases between. The germline gives CDR1 PRHDT, CDR2 FYEKMQ (reference sequence). In DNA, the CDR3 is TGTGCCAGCAGCTTAGGGACAGTGAACACTGAAGCTTTCTTT. Protein: CASSLGTVNTEAFF.

This clone has just a few counts. The chain employs TRBV5-4 and TRBJ2-7; D remains unclear. The germline gives CDR1 SGHNT, CDR2 YYREEE (reference sequence). V shed 0 bases and J shed 6 bases, with 7 bases lying between them. The CDR3 sequence is 12 residues long. The CDR3 here is CASSLVRAEQYF. The DNA for the CDR3 is TGTGCCAGCAGCTTGGTCCGTGCCGAGCAGTACTTC. The complete variable domain, with remaining parts taken from reference TRBV5-4 and TRBJ2-7, reads ETGVTQSPTHLIKTRGQQVTLRCSSQSGHNTVSWYQQALGQGPQFIFQYYREEENGRGNFPPRFSGLQFPNYSSELNVNALELDDSALYLCASSLVRAEQYFGPGTRLTVT.